The entry below gives a single T cell receptor (beta chain) sequence along with its context. Its specificity is not known. The data were taken from a study of T cell responses to AZD1222 COVID-19 vaccine. Doses given second, at about 4 or about 12 weeks, were pooled. Libraries were prepared by immunoSEQ multiplex PCR; TCRdb keeps only in-frame clonotypes and omits some of them. The sample comprises around 78,000 clones, around nine tenths of which are singletons, and 3.3% rests with the top ten. The CDR3 loop spans 15 amino acids. Germline V lookup: CDR1 MNHNS, CDR2 SASEGT. The germline V and J ends were trimmed by 3 bases and 5 bases, with 16 bases remaining between them. Study conclusions and caveats: Mapped onto spike, vaccine-associated CD4 TCRs spanned it and were dominant at 160-218 and 743-854. Reports indicate that nearly half of spike-specific TCRs are directed at unmutated variant regions. Of the AZD1222 recipients, only 5 to 7 were seropositive at baseline.

The source is an adult who received the AZD1222 COVID-19 vaccine. J is TRBJ2-5 and V is TRBV6-1; tentatively, D is TRBD1 or TRBD2 (6 bases each). The sequences come from peripheral blood, collected 28 days after the second AZD1222 dose. CDR3 coding DNA: TGTGCCAGCAGTGAGTCCGGGGGCGCAGGGGAGACCCAGTACTTC. Translating it yields CASSESGGAGETQYF.